The rows below give T cell receptor beta chains drawn from one sample of a study of blood T cell repertoires in COVID-19. Assay: immunoSEQ multiplex PCR; the TCRdb copy retains only in-frame clones and omits some. This table has some 95,000 clones, around three quarters appearing once. Sequencing was done on a sample of peripheral blood. The receptors were sampled from a man in his 70s with acute or convalescent COVID-19. The CDR3 runs from the conserved cysteine through the conserved F or W. The order of the fields is V gene, D gene, clone size, J gene, CDR3 protein, CDR3 DNA. The D gene is left open where the match is weak. For some rows the clone size is stated as once, few or many, or as a class when expanded; others skip it.

>TRBV27|NA|NA|TRBJ2-7
CASSPKQGVWGEQYF
TGTGCCAGCAGCCCCAAACAGGGAGTCTGGGGGGAGCAGTACTTC
>TRBV9|TRBD1|NA|TRBJ2-1
CASSVATYGTGTDEQFF
TGTGCCAGCAGCGTAGCTACATATGGGACAGGGACGGATGAGCAGTTCTTC
>TRBV5-1|TRBD1|NA|TRBJ2-6
CASSYGTAGANVLTF
TGCGCCAGCAGCTACGGGACAGCTGGGGCCAACGTCCTGACTTTC
>TRBV19|NA|NA|TRBJ1-2
CASSSLRDRPSNYGYTF
TGTGCCAGTAGTAGCCTCCGCGACAGGCCAAGTAACTATGGCTACACCTTC
>TRBV7-2|NA|NA|TRBJ2-3
CASSLVRSDTQYF
TGTGCCAGCAGCTTAGTCCGTTCCGATACGCAGTATTTT
>TRBV7-9|NA|NA|TRBJ1-1
CASSAPTGTEAFF
TGTGCCAGCAGCGCTCCAACCGGGACTGAAGCTTTCTTT
>TRBV2|TRBD1|NA|TRBJ1-3
CASSEGGQLSGNTIYF
TGTGCCAGCAGTGAGGGGGGACAGCTCTCTGGAAACACCATATATTTT
>TRBV7-9|TRBD2|NA|TRBJ2-1
CASSLGSSGGSYNEQFF
TGTGCCAGCAGCTTAGGTTCTAGCGGAGGCTCCTACAATGAGCAGTTCTTC
>TRBV9|NA|few|TRBJ2-3
CASSRGYTDTQYF
TGTGCCAGCAGCAGGGGATACACAGATACGCAGTATTTT
>TRBV6-4|TRBD2|once|TRBJ2-7
CASSVTSGRTLSYEQYF
TGTGCCAGCAGTGTCACTAGCGGGAGGACTCTCTCGTACGAGCAGTACTTC
>TRBV7-8|TRBD2|NA|TRBJ2-7
CASSSYGIASGRLEQYF
TGTGCCAGCAGCTCTTATGGGATTGCTAGCGGGAGATTGGAGCAGTACTTC
>TRBV9|TRBD2|NA|TRBJ2-3
CASSVIAGVVDTQYF
TGTGCCAGCAGCGTAATAGCGGGAGTGGTAGATACGCAGTATTTT
>TRBV10-1|TRBD2|NA|TRBJ2-5
CASSVGIAGDQETQYF
TGCGCCAGCAGTGTCGGAATAGCGGGGGATCAAGAGACCCAGTACTTC
>TRBV7-9|TRBD2|NA|TRBJ2-3
CASSLQTSGGPLRDTQYF
TGTGCCAGCAGCTTACAGACTAGCGGGGGCCCCCTGCGAGATACGCAGTATTTT
>TRBV2|TRBD1|NA|TRBJ1-5
CASSTGVRNQPQHF
TGTGCCAGCAGTACAGGGGTACGCAATCAGCCCCAGCATTTT
>TRBV10-1|TRBD1|NA|TRBJ2-2
CASSAGTGVLTGELFF
TGCGCCAGCAGTGCGGGGACAGGGGTTCTGACCGGGGAGCTGTTTTTT
>TRBV29-1|TRBD2|NA|TRBJ2-1
CSVESTSGISYNEQFF
TGCAGCGTTGAGTCGACTAGCGGGATCTCCTACAATGAGCAGTTCTTC
>TRBV6-5|TRBD1|NA|TRBJ2-2
CASSSLDRGKTGELFF
TGTGCCAGCAGTTCCCTGGACAGGGGGAAGACCGGGGAGCTGTTTTTT
>TRBV28|TRBD1|NA|TRBJ1-1
CASRVQGRSTEAFF
TGTGCCAGCAGAGTACAGGGGAGATCTACTGAAGCTTTCTTT
>TRBV5-1|TRBD1|NA|TRBJ1-6
CASSLETGGYSPLHF
TGCGCCAGCAGCTTGGAAACAGGGGGGTATTCACCCCTCCACTTT
>TRBV5-6|TRBD1|NA|TRBJ1-2
CASSLGQGGANYGYTF
TGTGCCAGCAGCCTGGGACAGGGGGGCGCCAACTATGGCTACACCTTC
>TRBV4-1|TRBD1|once|TRBJ2-1
CASSQDRGQGTNEQFF
TGCGCCAGCAGCCAAGATAGGGGACAGGGTACCAATGAGCAGTTCTTC
>TRBV29-1|TRBD1|NA|TRBJ2-1
CSGAGQGVDEQFF
TGCAGCGGGGCCGGACAGGGGGTGGATGAGCAGTTCTTC
>TRBV3-1/TRBV3-2|NA|few|TRBJ1-2
CASSQPGGTYGYTF
TGTGCCAGCAGCCAACCAGGAGGGACCTATGGCTACACCTTC
>TRBV29-1|NA|NA|TRBJ2-2
CSVEWSRGRTGELFF
TGCAGCGTTGAATGGTCCAGGGGACGGACCGGGGAGCTGTTTTTT
>TRBV7-3|TRBD1|NA|TRBJ2-5
CASSLGAGGLEETQYF
TGTGCCAGCAGCTTAGGCGCAGGGGGCCTAGAAGAGACCCAGTACTTC
>TRBV27|TRBD2|NA|TRBJ2-3
CASSSLAGVSTDTQYF
TGTGCCAGCAGTTCTCTAGCGGGGGTAAGCACAGATACGCAGTATTTT
>TRBV12-5|TRBD1|NA|TRBJ1-1
CASGLGQGLQAFF
TGTGCTAGTGGTTTGGGACAGGGTCTGCAGGCTTTCTTT
>TRBV9|NA|few|TRBJ2-1
CASSVGLTYEQFF
TGTGCCAGCAGCGTAGGACTAACGTATGAGCAGTTCTTC
>TRBV6-1|NA|NA|TRBJ2-1
CASSEEWGTSSYNEQFF
TGTGCCAGCAGTGAAGAATGGGGTACTAGCTCCTACAATGAGCAGTTCTTC
>TRBV19|TRBD1|few|TRBJ1-2
CASSSRQGNYGYTF
TGTGCCAGTAGTAGTCGACAGGGAAACTATGGCTACACCTTC
>TRBV6-5|NA|NA|TRBJ1-2
CASSGAHGYTF
TGTGCCAGCTCTGGGGCTCATGGCTACACCTTC
>TRBV6-5|TRBD1|NA|TRBJ1-5
CASSSTGGGQPQHF
TGTGCCAGCAGTTCAACAGGGGGGGGACAGCCCCAGCATTTT
>TRBV9|TRBD2|NA|TRBJ2-2
CARSVVAGGGTGELFF
TGTGCCCGCAGCGTTGTCGCGGGGGGGGGCACCGGGGAGCTGTTTTTT
>TRBV9|NA|NA|TRBJ2-5
CASSPDGLQSQYF
TGTGCCAGCAGCCCCGATGGACTGCAATCCCAGTACTTC
>TRBV9|TRBD1|NA|TRBJ2-2
CASSVDGTARGGELFF
TGTGCCAGCAGCGTAGATGGGACAGCGCGAGGCGGGGAGCTGTTTTTT
>TRBV7-3|TRBD1|NA|TRBJ1-1
CASSPIRQGRETTEAFF
TGTGCCAGCAGCCCAATTCGACAGGGTAGGGAGACCACTGAAGCTTTCTTT
>TRBV27|NA|NA|TRBJ1-4
CASSLGRGGEKLFF
TGTGCCAGCAGTTTAGGCAGGGGAGGGGAAAAACTGTTTTTT
>TRBV3-1/TRBV3-2|NA|NA|TRBJ2-3
CASSQDVQAFTDTQYF
TGTGCCAGCAGCCAAGATGTCCAAGCCTTTACAGATACGCAGTATTTT
>TRBV3-1/TRBV3-2|NA|NA|TRBJ1-2
CASSSDNDYGYTF
TGTGCCAGCAGCTCGGACAACGACTATGGCTACACCTTC
>TRBV7-3|NA|NA|TRBJ2-3
CASSPQRAGKADTQYF
TGTGCCAGCAGCCCCCAAAGGGCAGGGAAAGCTGATACGCAGTATTTT
>TRBV5-1|TRBD1|NA|TRBJ1-1
CASSPGGGSGGVYPF
TGCGCCAGCAGCCCGGGTGGGGGGTCAGGGGGCGTATACCCTTTT
>TRBV5-1|TRBD1|NA|TRBJ1-5
CASSPTGGNQPQHF
TGCGCCAGCAGCCCGACAGGGGGCAATCAGCCCCAGCATTTT
>TRBV28|TRBD1|NA|TRBJ1-1
CASSPRQGAQGNTEAFF
TGTGCCAGCAGCCCGAGACAGGGGGCTCAGGGGAACACTGAAGCTTTCTTT
>TRBV25-1|NA|NA|TRBJ1-1
CASSPWTEMNTEAFF
TGTGCCAGCAGCCCATGGACAGAGATGAACACTGAAGCTTTCTTT
>TRBV15|NA|NA|TRBJ2-7
CATGSGAGATYEQYF
TGTGCCACGGGAAGTGGGGCAGGGGCTACCTACGAGCAGTACTTC
>TRBV5-6|TRBD1|NA|TRBJ2-7
CASSRDRTYEQYF
TGTGCCAGCAGCCGGGACAGAACCTACGAGCAGTACTTC
>TRBV9|TRBD1|few|TRBJ2-5
CASSGGEGAGEKTQYF
TGTGCCAGCAGCGGAGGAGAGGGGGCAGGGGAAAAGACCCAGTACTTC
>TRBV6-2/TRBV6-3|TRBD1|NA|TRBJ1-1
CASSYGETGMYTEAFF
TGTGCCAGCAGTTACGGGGAGACAGGGATGTACACTGAAGCTTTCTTT
>TRBV5-8|TRBD1|NA|TRBJ1-5
CASSLIGQGEYQPQHF
TGTGCCAGCAGCTTGATCGGACAGGGGGAATATCAGCCCCAGCATTTT
>TRBV21-1|NA|few|TRBJ1-6
CASSIRDRRDSPLHF
TGTGCCAGCAGCATCCGGGACAGGCGAGATTCACCCCTCCACTTT
>TRBV10-3|NA|NA|TRBJ1-2
CAISEWQGYGYTF
TGTGCCATCAGTGAGTGGCAGGGCTATGGCTACACCTTC
>TRBV5-1|TRBD2|few|TRBJ2-3
CASSFLTSVSTDTQYF
TGCGCCAGCAGCTTTCTGACTAGCGTGAGCACAGATACGCAGTATTTT
>TRBV5-1|TRBD1|NA|TRBJ1-2
CASSSLTGQGTNGYTF
TGCGCCAGCAGCTCCTTGACCGGACAGGGGACGAATGGCTACACCTTC
>TRBV20-1|TRBD2|NA|TRBJ2-1
CSASPLAGEEGEQFF
TGCAGTGCTAGTCCTCTAGCGGGAGAGGAAGGGGAGCAGTTCTTC